What follows is one TCR beta chain and its context. Its antigen is unidentified. The V gene's germline CDR1 is LNHDA and CDR2 SQIVND (reference sequence). The CDR3 has 15 residues. V shed 8 bases and J shed 6 bases, with 20 bases lying between them. Sequenced by immunoSEQ multiplex PCR; TCRdb stores in-frame clones only, minus some. Found here are around 130,000 clones, more than 75% of them singletons; the top ten hold 3% to 3.5%. The data are from a study of T cell responses to AZD1222 COVID-19 vaccine. Points from the study as a whole: Among spike-specific TCRs, nearly half reportedly target unmutated variant regions.

Sequenced material: peripheral blood, taken 28 days after the second AZD1222 dose. This clonotype originated in an adult who received the AZD1222 COVID-19 vaccine. V gene TRBV19 combines with J gene TRBJ1-5, with D tentatively TRBD1 (5 bases). Here the CDR3 reads CASHQIGARPQPQHF. The CDR3 bases are TGTGCCAGTCACCAGATAGGGGCACGGCCTCAGCCCCAGCATTTT.